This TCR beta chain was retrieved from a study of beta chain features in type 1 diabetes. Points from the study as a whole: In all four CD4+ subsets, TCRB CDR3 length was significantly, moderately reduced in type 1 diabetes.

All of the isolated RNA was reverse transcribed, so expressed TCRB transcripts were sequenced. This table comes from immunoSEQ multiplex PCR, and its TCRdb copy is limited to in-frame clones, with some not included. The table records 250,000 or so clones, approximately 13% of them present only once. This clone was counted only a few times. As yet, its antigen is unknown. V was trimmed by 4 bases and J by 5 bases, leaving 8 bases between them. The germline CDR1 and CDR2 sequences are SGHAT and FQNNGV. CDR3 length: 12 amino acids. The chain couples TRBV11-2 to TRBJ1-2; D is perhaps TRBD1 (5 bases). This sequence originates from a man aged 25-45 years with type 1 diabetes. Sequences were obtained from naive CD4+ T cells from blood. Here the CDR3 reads CASSSRQYGYTF. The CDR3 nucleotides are TGTGCCAGCAGCTCCCGACAGTATGGCTACACCTTC. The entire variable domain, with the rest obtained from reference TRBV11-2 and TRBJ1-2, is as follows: EAGVAQSPRYKIIEKRQSVAFWCNPISGHATLYWYQQILGQGPKLLIQFQNNGVVDDSQLPKDRFSAERLKGVDSTLKIQPAKLEDSAVYLCASSSRQYGYTFGSGTRLTVV.